Shown below are 17 T cell receptor beta chains from a single sample sequenced in a study of patients and donors after allogeneic stem cell transplantation. Each CDR3 protein is one row after TCRdb ran MiXCR on the RT-PCR reads. The profile shows about 410,000 distinct CDR3 sequences, 16% of them singletons. The sequencing sample was made of blood, either unsorted or a sorted T cell fraction (not recorded which). The receptor set was obtained from a human donor who was either an allogeneic HSCT recipient or a stem cell or donor lymphocyte infusion donor (not recorded which). It is not recorded whose cells these are; they may come from a transplant donor.

There are a few counts of this clonotype. The rearrangement links TRBV10-3 to TRBJ2-1; 10 bases map to TRBD1. V was pared by 4 bases and J by 6 bases, with 6 bases of the junction left unmatched. This CDR3 has 15 residues. CDR1 is ENHRY and CDR2 is SYGVKD in the germline V gene. The CDR3 nucleotides are TGTGCCATCAGTGGGGGGGACAGGGGTGGCAATGAGCAGTTCTTC. Translated: CAISGGDRGGNEQFF.

This clonotype was detected only a few times. CDR3 nucleotides: TGTGCCAGCTCACCGGGGCAGGATAATGAAAAACTGTTTTTT. Amino acid sequence: CASSPGQDNEKLFF. V is TRBV18 and J is TRBJ1-4, with D possibly TRBD1 on 5 matching bases. There are 14 residues in the CDR3. CDR1 and CDR2 (germline): KGHSH, LQKENI. Trimming removed 3 bases at V and 4 bases at J, with 9 bases between.

This clonotype was observed a few times. The rearrangement uses TRBV15 and TRBJ1-5; TRBD1 might be the D (5 bases). The CDR3 covers 15 residues. V shed 6 bases and J shed 2 bases, with 14 bases lying between them. Germline assignment: CDR1 LNHNV and CDR2 YYDKDF (reference sequence). The CDR3 sequence is CATRQGIIGNQPQHF. In nucleotides, the CDR3 is TGTGCCACCAGGCAGGGAATTATTGGCAATCAGCCCCAGCATTTT.

This clonotype was seen more than once but under ten times. This rearrangement joins TRBV3-1 to TRBJ2-7, with 12 positions matching TRBD2. Germline values: CDR1 LGHDT, CDR2 YNNKEL (reference sequence). J was trimmed by 2 bases and V by 0 bases; bases with no gene match: 11. The CDR3 consists of 19 residues. The CDR3 here is CASSQDTASGRDMAYEQYF. CDR3 nucleotides: TGTGCCAGCAGCCAAGATACGGCTAGCGGGAGGGACATGGCCTACGAGCAGTACTTC.

This clonotype was picked up a small number of times. This chain joins TRBV12-3 or TRBV12-4 and TRBJ2-7; D unresolved. Trimming pared 5 bases from V and 2 bases from J, leaving 13 bases between. The CDR3 has 14 amino acids. The CDR3 region is CASSLLTLAYEQYF. CDR3 coding DNA: TGTGCCAGCAGTCTATTGACGCTTGCCTACGAGCAGTACTTC.

This chain links TRBV12-3 or TRBV12-4 with TRBJ1-5; D is ambiguous. Trimming removed 6 bases from V and 3 bases from J, with 6 bases in between. The CDR3 is 12 amino acids. The chain's CDR3 is CASRRPNQPQHF. In DNA form, the CDR3 reads TGTGCCAGCAGAAGACCCAATCAGCCCCAGCATTTT.

The chain has TRBV20-1 and TRBJ2-1; 7 bases match TRBD2. V lost 3 bases to trimming and J lost 7 bases; unmatched junction nucleotides: 6. The CDR3 has 13 residues. CDR1 and CDR2 from the germline V gene are DFQATT and SNEGSKA (reference sequence). The CDR3 sequence: CSARVSGLNEQFF. The CDR3 DNA is TGCAGTGCTAGGGTTAGCGGGTTGAATGAGCAGTTCTTC.

The table lists this clonotype with many counts. The chain couples TRBV29-1 to TRBJ2-1; 10 bases are a match to TRBD2. Germline assignment: CDR1 SQVTM and CDR2 ANQGSEA. The CDR3 runs 16 residues. The CDR3 here is CTIEGTSALSYNEQFF. The CDR3 DNA follows: TGCACCATTGAGGGGACTAGCGCCTTGTCCTACAATGAGCAGTTCTTC.

This clonotype was seen only a few times. The rearrangement links TRBV18 to TRBJ2-5; 11 bases are a match to TRBD2. This CDR3 region has 16 residues. With 5 bases clipped from V and 0 bases from J, the junction kept 5 bases outside the gene matches. CDR1 and CDR2 from the germline V gene are KGHSH and LQKENI. In nucleotides, the CDR3 is TGTGCCAGCTCATCTAGCGGGGGGACGTACCAAGAGACCCAGTACTTC. Translated, it gives CASSSSGGTYQETQYF.

The chain uses TRBV5-4 and TRBJ2-1; TRBD2 might be the D (6 bases). The germline gives CDR1 SGHNT, CDR2 YYREEE (reference sequence). The CDR3 length is 18 residues. The germline V and J ends were trimmed by 3 bases and 3 bases, with 22 bases remaining between them. The CDR3 loop is CASSYTRLVGPDYNEQFF. For the CDR3, the DNA is TGTGCCAGCAGCTATACCAGACTAGTCGGGCCCGACTACAATGAGCAGTTCTTC.

Only a few counts were recorded for this clonotype. The V gene is TRBV12-3 or TRBV12-4, the J gene TRBJ2-5; D gene ambiguous. Trimming left V 6 bases short and J 4 bases short, with 12 bases between. The CDR3 covers 13 residues. The CDR3 region has the DNA TGTGCCAGCAGGAAAACGACGGGAGAGACCCAGTACTTC. Translated: CASRKTTGETQYF.

This clonotype was observed a handful of times. The chain employs TRBV12-3 or TRBV12-4 and TRBJ2-1, with TRBD1 matching 9 bases. The ends lost 5 bases at V and 6 bases at J; junction bases unmatched: 17. The CDR3 spans 18 residues. The CDR3 protein is CASSLNPSGDRAFNEQFF. The CDR3 DNA is TGTGCCAGCAGTCTCAACCCCTCCGGGGACAGGGCCTTCAATGAGCAGTTCTTC.

This clonotype was found a few times. The gene calls are TRBV20-1 and TRBJ2-4; D gene unclear. V gave up 3 bases and J gave up 0 bases, with 9 bases separating them. The CDR3 extends over 14 amino acids. In germline, CDR1 is DFQATT, CDR2 SNEGSKA (reference sequence). The CDR3 coding sequence is TGCAGTGCTAGCTCTCAATTAGCCAAAAACATTCAGTACTTC. Its protein product is CSASSQLAKNIQYF.

To note about this clonotype: A single base separates this from a much larger clone, so it may be a read error. This chain links TRBV29-1 with TRBJ2-7; TRBD2 is a possible D gene (5 bases). The germline V gene encodes CDR1 SQVTM and CDR2 ANQGSEA. Deletions cut 4 bases from V and 0 bases from J, with 13 bases between. This CDR3 region has 14 residues. The CDR3 region has the DNA TGCAGCGTTGCGTCGACTACCAGCTCCTACGAGCAGTACTTC. It specifies CSVASTTSSYEQYF.

There are many counts of this clonotype. The chain is built from TRBV24-1 and TRBJ2-1; 13 positions agree with TRBD2. V dropped 4 bases and J dropped 7; count of bases not matched to a gene: 6. Germline CDR1 is KGHDR and CDR2 is SFDVKD. The CDR3 sequence is 16 residues long. The CDR3 protein is CATSDPRTSGSNEQFF. Written as DNA, the CDR3 is TGTGCCACCAGTGACCCCCGGACTAGCGGGAGTAATGAGCAGTTCTTC.

This chain joins TRBV4-3 and TRBJ2-7; D unclear. V lost 0 bases, J lost 3 bases, and 12 bases lay in between. Germline CDR1 and CDR2: LGHNA and YSLEER. The CDR3 is 15 amino acids. This CDR3 reads CASSQEWALNYEQYF. The CDR3, as DNA: TGCGCCAGCAGCCAAGAGTGGGCCCTAAACTACGAGCAGTACTTC.

This rearrangement joins TRBV7-2 to TRBJ2-1, with TRBD2 matching 10 bases. CDR3 size: 15 residues. CDR1 is SGHTA, CDR2 FQGNSA, per germline. After removal of 2 bases from V and 7 bases from J, the junction contained 5 bases not matched to a gene. The CDR3 protein is CASSLLAGVLNEQFF. Written as DNA, the CDR3 is TGTGCCAGCAGCTTACTAGCGGGAGTATTGAATGAGCAGTTCTTC.